This T cell receptor (beta chain) comes out of a study of beta chain features in type 1 diabetes (dated by TCRdb to between 2018 and 2020). The study in broad terms: Mean age, gender distribution, total cell number and subset yield did not differ between patients and healthy donors. Across all samples, fewer than 130 million sorted cells were examined, and cell number per subset correlated strongly with RNA yield. Naive and central memory subsets were obtained from all 30 or so donors, but regulatory and stem cell-like memory subsets were isolated from only 8 patients and roughly eight healthy donors. The study compared TCRB repertoires of sorted circulating CD4+ T cell subsets between recently diagnosed type 1 diabetes patients and matched healthy donors. Summary of the overall study and its limitations: At VDJ recombination sites, patients with type 1 diabetes made fewer insertions and deleted more nucleotides, a pattern implying thymic rearrangement abnormalities. Naive, central memory and regulatory TCRB repertoires appeared to be more alike among patients than among healthy donors. In all four CD4+ subsets, TCRB CDR3 length was moderately but significantly shorter in type 1 diabetes patients. Because cDNA was sequenced instead of genomic DNA, highly expressing activated cells could be over-represented, though the groups showed no difference in activation or CD3 levels. Shorter templates might be favored by PCR, yet because patient and control samples were amplified and corrected together, any such skew would affect both groups equally. Because the HLA sub-analyses included only small numbers of individuals, any influence of HLA type on TCRB rearrangement was left unresolved.

All of the isolated RNA was reverse transcribed with the High Capacity cDNA Reverse Transcription Kit, so expressed TCRB transcripts were sequenced. Naive, central memory and regulatory T cell samples underwent deep immunoSEQ sequencing, averaging around 3.6 million total reads per sample. After sorted cells were lysed in RLT buffer, RNA was extracted with DNase-treated RNeasy Micro or Mini kits, with the choice depending on cell number. Each cell subset was processed on its own to prevent cross-contamination, while patient and healthy donor samples were processed together. TCRB sequences were amplified from cDNA with the immunoSEQ multiplex PCR, producing 87-bp fragments spanning the CDR3 region. Amplicons were sequenced on the Illumina HiSeq platform. For the original study's pipeline: PCR bias was computationally corrected using synthetic template baselines, reads within Hamming distance 2 were collapsed, and singletons that could not be merged were discarded. By aligning reads against IMGT, V, D and J genes, CDR3 length, and insertions or deletions at six rearrangement sites were assigned. Within each subset, clonotype counts were normalized to sorted cell number, after which true diversity and Gini coefficients were computed with the tcR R package. The overlap coefficient, calculated on TCRB nucleotide sequences, was used to measure repertoire sharing. As a proxy for the pre-selection repertoire, out-of-frame TCRB sequences from naive cells were analyzed. The source is immuneACCESS, and TCRdb retained only in-frame sequences with V and J called. Part of the clones is not carried over; for the studies checked, unresolved V genes explain less than half of this, and the remainder is unexplained. The V and J calls and clone size are taken from that table; D and trimming were inferred from the DNA. This sample lists roughly 340,000 clones; roughly 13% were detected once. Jointly, the top ten make up roughly 0.015% of the sample.

Each donor gave one peripheral blood draw, averaging around 0.11 L, which was collected into heparinised tubes. A BD FACSAria II was used to sort naive, central memory, regulatory and stem cell-like memory CD4+ T cells with a panel that included CD45RO, CCR7, CD25, CD127, CD95 and CD27. All sorted populations exceeded 95% purity. PBMCs were isolated right away by Lymphoprep density gradient centrifugation and were stained directly, without culture. So that batch effects would be minimized, each experiment stained and sorted samples in pairs, pairing one healthy donor with one patient. The CDR3 contains 14 residues, cysteine and phenylalanine counted. The read is trimmed to its CDR3 DNA, 42 bases read in frame from base 1. The germline ends are 16 bases apart after V is trimmed by 3 bases and J by 8 bases. Per the germline V gene, MGHDK is the CDR1 and SYGVNS is the CDR2. This clone was seen a handful of times. Its binding antigen is unknown. Qualities for individual bases were not recorded, and no much larger clone is one base off.

The receptor's source is a woman aged 18-35 years with type 1 diabetes. The sequenced sample consisted of naive CD4+ T cells from blood. The sample's cell subset or site, from its label and the paper: true naive CD4+ T cells. This chain joins TRBV25-1 to TRBJ2-5; the D segment cannot be called with confidence. In nucleotides, the sequence is TGTGCCAGCAGTGACGACATAACCTTTCCTACCCAGTACTTC. Translated, this gives CASSDDITFPTQYF.